This TCR beta chain is drawn from a study of identical twins. TCRdb itself ran the 5' RACE reads through MiXCR, one entry per CDR3 protein. Of 1.5 million or so distinct CDR3 sequences in the sample, 25% to 35% are singletons; the top ten hold 0.25% to 0.3%. This clonotype was recorded a few times. CDR3 size: 15 residues. With 2 bases removed from V and 0 bases from J, the gap between germline ends came to 8 bases. Germline V CDR1 and CDR2: MDHEN, SYDVKM. In every case, the donor was a healthy Caucasian. The clonotype was recovered from a newborn girl in good health. V is TRBV28 and J is TRBJ2-4; D is undetermined. Sequenced sample: cord blood. The CDR3 loop reads CASSLPGSAKNIQYF. CDR3 in DNA: TGTGCCAGCAGTTTACCCGGGTCAGCCAAAAACATTCAGTACTTC.